The present TCR beta chain was sequenced within a study of vaccination and CD4 T cells after COVID-19. Study details: Two mRNA vaccine doses were given, either BNT162b2 or mRNA-1273. Once diagnosed, patients had post-COVID samples drawn a median approximately 100 days later (range 35 to 161). Post-vaccine specimens were obtained a median 72 days after dose two (range 14 to 241). General study points: It was observed that, in convalescent patients, a median about 83% of reactive clones arose only post-vaccination.

The CDR3 loop spans 14 amino acids. Germline assignment: CDR1 MNHEY and CDR2 SVGEGT. The V end lost 8 bases, the J end lost 0 bases, and 14 bases lay between the germline ends. On this clonotype: Its specificity is not known.

TCRdb reanalysed the PCR reads using MiXCR and keeps one entry per CDR3 protein. This repertoire shows approximately 20,000 distinct CDR3 sequences, 60% found once; its top ten account for 1% to 1.3%. Sequences were derived from CD4+ T cells from blood, sampled after SARS-CoV-2 vaccination. The sequence came from a human donor who had recovered from COVID-19. This sequence joins TRBV6-2 or TRBV6-3 and TRBJ2-7; TRBD2 might be the D (6 bases). CDR3 protein: CASRRVSGSYEQYF. In DNA form, the CDR3 reads TGTGCCAGCCGGCGAGTTAGCGGCTCCTACGAGCAGTACTTC.